This TCR beta chain appears in the sequencing data of a study of sequential checkpoint blockade in melanoma (dated by TCRdb to between 2018 and 2020). About the full investigation: Using 1:1 randomization, the trial assigned patients either to first-line nivolumab followed by ipilimumab (arm A) or to ipilimumab followed by nivolumab (arm B). Maintenance nivolumab was given following each of the two trial sequences.

CDR3 length: 14 amino acids, cysteine to phenylalanine. Only CDR3 DNA is held: 42 bases, read in frame from base 1. Reading the germline V gene gives CDR1 MGHDK and CDR2 SYGVNS. The V end loses 8 bases and the J end loses 1 base, and a stretch of 11 bases separates them. General conclusions and limits of the study: Validation of the response-prediction model combining TCR metrics and mutation burden is needed in larger, independent patient cohorts.

TCRbeta CDR3 regions were immunosequenced from genomic DNA with the immunoSEQ Assay. Prior to high-throughput sequencing, genomic DNA was amplified by bias-controlled multiplex PCR. Processing in the source paper ran as follows. To quantify the absolute abundance of each unique TCRbeta CDR3 region, the sequences were collapsed and filtered. Clonality, defined as 1 minus Pielou's evenness, was calculated using productive rearrangements only. A previously published method was used to identify clones whose frequencies were significantly greater in on-treatment samples than in baseline samples. Imported from immuneACCESS, the table was reduced by TCRdb to in-frame sequences with V and J called. These copies leave out some clones; in studies compared against another copy, an unresolved V gene accounts for under half, and the cause of the remainder is not known. V and J calls and clone size are those listed in that table; D and trimming were worked out from the DNA. This sample comprises some 5,700 clones, around 48% of them detected only once. The biggest ten clones account for 27% of the sample.

Per the publication, the treatment or condition label means: randomized to nivolumab then ipilimumab (arm A) or the reverse (arm B). None of the patients in the trial had previously been given DNA-damaging chemotherapy. Thawed PBMCs were sorted on a FACS Aria II flow cytometer to isolate live CD3+CD8+ cells negative for CD19 and CD56. CheckMate 064, a randomized, open-label phase II trial of sequential checkpoint blockade, was the source of the samples, all of which came from patients with melanoma. Peripheral blood mononuclear cells were collected by leukapheresis, purified using Ficoll-Paque, and frozen in human serum containing roughly 10% DMSO. Immediately after sorting, the purity of sorted blood CD3+CD8+ cells was verified to be >95%, after which DNA was extracted. A note on this clone: Its antigen remains unidentified. It has no much larger one-base neighbor in the sample; base qualities were not kept.

The receptor comes from a human patient with melanoma. Some clones in this sample may be carry-over from other donors' samples. This chain is built from TRBV25-1 and TRBJ2-2, and the D gene may be TRBD1, 5 bases matching. Specimen: CD8+ T cells sorted from blood (inferred from file names), collected from a patient given nivolumab and ipilimumab in sequence. This receptor has the CDR3 CASAQDRNTGELFF. At the DNA level, the sequence is TGTGCCAGCGCACAAGACAGGAACACCGGGGAGCTGTTTTTT.